The rows below give T cell receptor beta chains drawn from one sample of a study of TIL therapy for anti-PD-1-resistant metastatic lung cancer. TCRdb's table, derived via immunoSEQ multiplex PCR, lists solely in-frame clones and lacks some. The sample has just over 20,000 clones, about 78% seen once. Sequenced here: blood, sampled at baseline. These receptors originate from a person between 25 and 80 years old with non-small cell lung cancer. Both conserved end residues are part of each CDR3. A D gene is named only where the DNA matches it firmly. For some rows the clone size is stated as once, few or many, or as a class when expanded; others skip it.

V gene: TRBV6-6; J gene: TRBJ1-5; D gene: TRBD1; clone size: few; CDR3 DNA: TGTGCCAGCAGTTCGGCAGGGGGCCAGCCCCAGCATTTT; CDR3 protein: CASSSAGGQPQHF
V gene: TRBV13; J gene: TRBJ1-2; D gene: -; clone size: -; CDR3 DNA: TGTGCCAGCAGTCTCAGACCCGGGACACTCCCTTATAACTATGGCTACACCTTC; CDR3 protein: CASSLRPGTLPYNYGYTF
V gene: TRBV28; J gene: TRBJ2-7; D gene: -; clone size: once; CDR3 DNA: TGTGCCAGCAGGAAGGAGGTCGAGCAGTACTTC; CDR3 protein: CASRKEVEQYF
V gene: TRBV28; J gene: TRBJ2-3; D gene: TRBD1; clone size: -; CDR3 DNA: TGTGCCAGCAGTTTCCTACAGGGGACAGATACGCAGTATTTT; CDR3 protein: CASSFLQGTDTQYF
V gene: TRBV7-7; J gene: TRBJ1-4; D gene: -; clone size: -; CDR3 DNA: TGTGCCAGCAGCCCAACCGGAAATTCAAATGAAAAACTGTTTTTT; CDR3 protein: CASSPTGNSNEKLFF
V gene: TRBV20-1; J gene: TRBJ2-5; D gene: -; clone size: -; CDR3 DNA: TGCAGTGCTGGGGACTCCTGGGAGCAGTACTTC; CDR3 protein: CSAGDSWEQYF
V gene: TRBV6-1; J gene: TRBJ2-2; D gene: -; clone size: -; CDR3 DNA: TGTGCCAGCAGTCCGACGGGGCGGGAAGCCGGGGAGCTGTTTTTT; CDR3 protein: CASSPTGREAGELFF
V gene: TRBV6-5; J gene: TRBJ2-3; D gene: -; clone size: -; CDR3 DNA: TGTGCCGTGGGGTACACAGATACGCAGTATTTT; CDR3 protein: CAVGYTDTQYF
V gene: TRBV7-2; J gene: TRBJ2-1; D gene: TRBD2; clone size: -; CDR3 DNA: TGTGCCAGCAGCCCTGCGGGGGGTGAGCAGTTCTTC; CDR3 protein: CASSPAGGEQFF
V gene: TRBV19; J gene: TRBJ2-7; D gene: TRBD2; clone size: -; CDR3 DNA: TGTGCCAGTAGTGTAGCGGGAGGCGATTACGAGCAGTACTTC; CDR3 protein: CASSVAGGDYEQYF
V gene: TRBV7-9; J gene: TRBJ1-1; D gene: -; clone size: -; CDR3 DNA: TGTGCCAGCAGCTTATGGGCAGGGGAAGCTTTCTTT; CDR3 protein: CASSLWAGEAFF
V gene: TRBV4-1; J gene: TRBJ1-2; D gene: -; clone size: -; CDR3 DNA: TGCGCCAGCAGCCAAGGTCAGGAGTACTATGGCTACACCTTC; CDR3 protein: CASSQGQEYYGYTF
V gene: TRBV28; J gene: TRBJ2-1; D gene: -; clone size: -; CDR3 DNA: TGTGCCAGCAATGGAGGAGAGTTCGGGTCCTACAATGAGCAGTTCTTC; CDR3 protein: CASNGGEFGSYNEQFF
V gene: TRBV4-1; J gene: TRBJ2-7; D gene: -; clone size: -; CDR3 DNA: TGCGCCAGCAGCCATAATGACGAGCAGTACTTC; CDR3 protein: CASSHNDEQYF
V gene: TRBV27; J gene: TRBJ1-6; D gene: -; clone size: -; CDR3 DNA: TGTGCCAGCAGTTTATCCTTTGATTTCGCAGGTCCTAATTCACCCCTCCACTTT; CDR3 protein: CASSLSFDFAGPNSPLHF
V gene: TRBV5-4; J gene: TRBJ1-2; D gene: -; clone size: -; CDR3 DNA: TGTGCCAGCAGCTTGACAGGGCCAACTAACTATGGCTACACCTTC; CDR3 protein: CASSLTGPTNYGYTF
V gene: TRBV30; J gene: TRBJ1-4; D gene: -; clone size: -; CDR3 DNA: TGTGCCTGGAGTCCAGGGGCCCTTAATGAAAAACTGTTTTTT; CDR3 protein: CAWSPGALNEKLFF
V gene: TRBV6-5; J gene: TRBJ1-5; D gene: -; clone size: -; CDR3 DNA: TGTGCCAGCAGTTACTGGGTCCGGGGCCTTCCGCCCCAGCATTTT; CDR3 protein: CASSYWVRGLPPQHF
V gene: TRBV28; J gene: TRBJ2-5; D gene: -; clone size: -; CDR3 DNA: TGTGCCAGCAGTTTGGGGGGCGGGGAGACCCAGTACTTC; CDR3 protein: CASSLGGGETQYF
V gene: TRBV18; J gene: TRBJ2-7; D gene: TRBD1; clone size: once; CDR3 DNA: TGTGCCAGCTCACCACTTGGGACAGTAGGCGAGCAGTACTTC; CDR3 protein: CASSPLGTVGEQYF
V gene: TRBV5-1; J gene: TRBJ1-2; D gene: -; clone size: -; CDR3 DNA: TGCGCCAGCAGCTTGGAAGGGTTGGCGGTCTACACCTTC; CDR3 protein: CASSLEGLAVYTF
V gene: TRBV2; J gene: TRBJ2-3; D gene: -; clone size: -; CDR3 DNA: TGTGCCAGCAACCCCCCGTTAGGGAAGCGGGCAGATACGCAGTATTTT; CDR3 protein: CASNPPLGKRADTQYF
V gene: TRBV4-3; J gene: TRBJ2-1; D gene: TRBD2; clone size: -; CDR3 DNA: TGCGCCAGCAGCCTGACTAGCGGGAGTTTATACAATGAGCAGTTCTTC; CDR3 protein: CASSLTSGSLYNEQFF
V gene: TRBV10-3; J gene: TRBJ2-4; D gene: -; clone size: -; CDR3 DNA: TGTGCCATCAGTGAAACAGGTAACATTCAGTACTTC; CDR3 protein: CAISETGNIQYF
V gene: TRBV27; J gene: TRBJ1-2; D gene: TRBD1; clone size: -; CDR3 DNA: TGTGCCAGCAGTTTCGGACAGGGGGCGCGGGGCTACACCTTC; CDR3 protein: CASSFGQGARGYTF
V gene: TRBV4-2; J gene: TRBJ2-5; D gene: -; clone size: -; CDR3 DNA: TGTGCCAGCAGCCAGGTCGCGGGGCTACCACCCCAAGAGACCCAGTACTTC; CDR3 protein: CASSQVAGLPPQETQYF
V gene: TRBV21-1; J gene: TRBJ1-1; D gene: -; clone size: -; CDR3 DNA: TGTGCCAGCAACGACAGGGAAGAGGCAAAGAACACTGAAGCTTTCTTT; CDR3 protein: CASNDREEAKNTEAFF